This T cell receptor beta chain was identified in a study of T cell responses to AZD1222 COVID-19 vaccine. TCRdb's table, derived via immunoSEQ multiplex PCR, lists solely in-frame clones and lacks some. The sample includes some 140,000 clones, roughly 87% of them seen just once. The germline V gene has CDR1 SGDLS and CDR2 YYNGEE. V shed 0 bases and J 2 bases; nucleotides not matched to a gene: 6. The CDR3 runs to 17 residues. The sequences come from peripheral blood, collected 28 days after the second AZD1222 dose. J is TRBJ2-3 and V is TRBV9, with TRBD2 identical over 10 bases. This sequence was found in an adult who received the AZD1222 COVID-19 vaccine. This CDR3 is CASSVAALAGVTDTQYF. The CDR3 nucleotides read TGTGCCAGCAGCGTAGCGGCCCTAGCGGGGGTCACAGATACGCAGTATTTT.